The source of this T cell receptor (beta chain) is a study of OX40 agonist ivuxolimab in advanced cancers. At the level of the study: Participants averaged approximately 65 years of age (range roughly 23 to 90) and were around 85% male. There were three patients with partial responses, one having hepatocellular carcinoma and two cutaneous melanoma. The study's findings and limits: The study observed clonal expansion of CD4+ and CD8+ blood T cells by week 6 at 0.1 to 3.0 mg/kg.

Germline V lookup: CDR1 LNHDA, CDR2 SQIVND (reference sequence). V was clipped by 9 bases and J by 4 bases, with 19 bases between them. CDR3 length: 15 residues. Remarks on this clone: The target antigen is unknown.

Libraries were prepared by immunoSEQ multiplex PCR; TCRdb keeps only in-frame clonotypes and omits some of them. The profile shows roughly 87,000 clones, about 90% of them singletons. Blood draws occurred at baseline, cycle 4 day 1, and cycle 7 day 1. The gene calls are TRBV19 and TRBJ1-5, with D maybe TRBD1 (6 bases). This TCR was sampled from an adult with an advanced solid tumor such as melanoma, head and neck, liver or kidney cancer. The sequencing here drew on CD4+ or CD8+ T cells sorted from blood, taken in a trial of the OX40 agonist ivuxolimab. CDR3 loop: CASVPGDSLNQPQHF. CDR3 bases: TGTGCCAGCGTTCCAGGGGACTCCTTGAATCAGCCCCAGCATTTT. Full variable domain (rest looked up from reference TRBV19 and TRBJ1-5): DGGITQSPKYLFRKEGQNVTLSCEQNLNHDAMYWYRQDPGQGLRLIYYSQIVNDFQKGDIAEGYSVSREKKESFPLTVTSAQKNPTAFYLCASVPGDSLNQPQHFGDGTRLSIL.